Here is one T cell receptor beta chain with its context. Its antigen is as yet unknown. Produced via immunoSEQ multiplex PCR; TCRdb's table is partial and in-frame only. The sample carries 300,000 to 450,000 clones, roughly 88% recorded once. The sample is drawn from a study of cytomegalovirus exposure and HLA in healthy donors. Study-level background: Later, an analysis reported that the roughly 120 validation repertoires had used the same platform as the roughly 650 first-cohort repertoires. General study points: Investigators reported 164 TCR beta chains as tied to cytomegalovirus. Subsequent analysis found a tendency for first-cohort TCR clusters to co-occur within the 95 to 150 validation repertoires. A few CMV-associated chains proved CMV antigen-specific in vitro.

Germline assignment: CDR1 MNHEY and CDR2 SMNVEV (reference sequence). Trimming took 5 bases from V and 5 from J, leaving 19 bases between them. The CDR3 spans 16 residues. This chain uses TRBV27 with TRBJ1-5; possible D gene TRBD1, 6 bases. This receptor was identified in a woman aged 18 to 35 in good health and CMV-seronegative. The sample was PBMCs. Written as DNA, the CDR3 is TGTGCCAGCAGTCTACTGAACCCAGGGGCGCATCAGCCCCAGCATTTT. This gives the protein CASSLLNPGAHQPQHF.